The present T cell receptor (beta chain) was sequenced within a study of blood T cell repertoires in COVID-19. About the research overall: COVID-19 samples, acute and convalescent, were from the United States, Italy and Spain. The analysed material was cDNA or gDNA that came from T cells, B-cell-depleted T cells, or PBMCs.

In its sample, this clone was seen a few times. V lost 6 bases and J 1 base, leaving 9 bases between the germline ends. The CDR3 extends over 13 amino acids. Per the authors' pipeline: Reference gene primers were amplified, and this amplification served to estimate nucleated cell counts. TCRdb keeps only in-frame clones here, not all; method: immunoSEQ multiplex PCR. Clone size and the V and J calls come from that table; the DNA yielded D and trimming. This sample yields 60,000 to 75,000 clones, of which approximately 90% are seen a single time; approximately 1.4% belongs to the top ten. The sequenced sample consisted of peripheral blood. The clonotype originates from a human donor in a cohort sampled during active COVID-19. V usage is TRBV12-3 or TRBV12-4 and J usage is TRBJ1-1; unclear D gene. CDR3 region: CASSFDSNTEAFF. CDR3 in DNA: TGTGCCAGCAGCTTCGACTCGAACACTGAAGCTTTCTTT.